This T cell receptor (beta chain) was recorded in a study of T cell responses to AZD1222 COVID-19 vaccine. Study-wide results and caveats: Spike was spanned by vaccine-associated CD4 TCRs, which were dominant at 160-218 and 743-854. Once two AZD1222 doses were given, Spike-specific TCR breadth and depth went up. Without day 14 samples, only post-peak T cell repertoires were studied. Donors in the cohort were predominantly white British and more often female, and clonal diversity was possibly underestimated.

This clone was seen more than once but under ten times. Its antigen is currently unknown. Sequencing was performed with immunoSEQ multiplex PCR; in TCRdb, only in-frame clones are kept and a portion is missing. This sample has 150,000 or so clones, with roughly nine tenths found just once. The sample was peripheral blood, taken on day 0 of MenACWY control vaccination. This TCR came from an adult in good health.

The CDR3 spells CASSPRLAGPDEQYF. In DNA form, the CDR3 reads TGTGCCAGTAGTCCACGACTAGCGGGCCCCGACGAGCAGTACTTC. The J gene is TRBJ2-7, the V gene TRBV19, with 10 positions matching TRBD2. CDR1 LNHDA and CDR2 SQIVND come from the germline V gene (reference sequence). CDR3 length: 15 amino acids. J gave up 5 bases and V 5 bases, and 9 bases lay outside the gene matches.